This is a list of T cell receptor beta chains from one sample in a study of blood T cell repertoires in COVID-19. The protocol was immunoSEQ multiplex PCR, while the TCRdb copy is restricted to in-frame clones and leaves out a portion. The sample has fewer than 250,000 clones; around 86% are singletons. The sample was peripheral blood. Source of these receptors: a woman aged 55-69 years who had recovered from COVID-19. The CDR3 runs from the conserved cysteine through the conserved F or W. D genes are given only for firm matches. Clone sizes are given selectively: once, few, many, or a class where the clone is expanded.

j_call: TRBJ2-7; v_call: TRBV5-1; d_call: TRBD2; clone_size: NA; cdr3_aa: CASSTRVAGDEQYF; cdr3_nt: TGCGCCAGCAGCACCCGGGTAGCGGGGGATGAGCAGTACTTC
j_call: TRBJ2-7; v_call: TRBV28; d_call: NA; clone_size: NA; cdr3_aa: CASRGAGDSYEQYF; cdr3_nt: TGTGCCAGCAGGGGGGCTGGGGACTCCTACGAGCAGTACTTC
j_call: TRBJ2-7; v_call: TRBV18; d_call: TRBD2; clone_size: NA; cdr3_aa: CASSPPGSLAGGYEQYF; cdr3_nt: TGTGCCAGCTCACCACCGGGGTCACTAGCGGGGGGATACGAGCAGTACTTC
j_call: TRBJ2-5; v_call: TRBV19; d_call: NA; clone_size: NA; cdr3_aa: CASSLPGRTRETQYF; cdr3_nt: TGTGCCAGTAGTCTCCCCGGACGGACACGGGAGACCCAGTACTTC
j_call: TRBJ2-5; v_call: TRBV2; d_call: NA; clone_size: NA; cdr3_aa: CASSVYQETQYF; cdr3_nt: TGTGCCAGCAGTGTATACCAAGAGACCCAGTACTTC
j_call: TRBJ2-3; v_call: TRBV5-6; d_call: TRBD2; clone_size: NA; cdr3_aa: CASSYTGGPGDTQYF; cdr3_nt: TGTGCCAGCAGCTACACGGGGGGGCCGGGAGATACGCAGTATTTT
j_call: TRBJ2-1; v_call: TRBV6-5; d_call: TRBD2; clone_size: NA; cdr3_aa: CASSLDGGIRDEQFF; cdr3_nt: TGTGCCAGCAGTTTAGACGGGGGGATAAGGGATGAGCAGTTCTTC
j_call: TRBJ1-4; v_call: TRBV6-1; d_call: TRBD1; clone_size: NA; cdr3_aa: CASSGATGGASVEKLFF; cdr3_nt: TGTGCCAGCAGTGGGGCAACAGGGGGCGCGTCAGTCGAAAAACTGTTTTTT
j_call: TRBJ2-5; v_call: TRBV7-9; d_call: NA; clone_size: NA; cdr3_aa: CASSLARVDQETQYF; cdr3_nt: TGTGCCAGCAGCTTAGCCCGGGTTGACCAAGAGACCCAGTACTTC
j_call: TRBJ1-4; v_call: TRBV27; d_call: TRBD1; clone_size: few; cdr3_aa: CASSTLGQGFGKLFF; cdr3_nt: TGTGCCAGCAGTACACTCGGACAGGGATTCGGAAAACTGTTTTTT
j_call: TRBJ2-1; v_call: TRBV7-9; d_call: NA; clone_size: NA; cdr3_aa: CASSSVGGAAAWSYNEQFF; cdr3_nt: TGTGCCAGCAGCTCCGTGGGCGGGGCCGCGGCGTGGTCCTACAATGAGCAGTTCTTC
j_call: TRBJ2-7; v_call: TRBV28; d_call: TRBD1; clone_size: NA; cdr3_aa: CASSFSGTGSYEQYF; cdr3_nt: TGTGCCAGCAGTTTTTCCGGGACAGGGTCCTACGAGCAGTACTTC
j_call: TRBJ1-6; v_call: TRBV10-3; d_call: TRBD1; clone_size: NA; cdr3_aa: CATGGTGADSPLHF; cdr3_nt: TGTGCCACCGGCGGGACAGGGGCAGATTCACCCCTCCACTTT
j_call: TRBJ2-1; v_call: TRBV6-5; d_call: NA; clone_size: once; cdr3_aa: CASSYRRQKNNEQFF; cdr3_nt: TGTGCCAGCAGTTATCGTAGACAGAAAAACAATGAGCAGTTCTTC
j_call: TRBJ1-5; v_call: TRBV28; d_call: TRBD1; clone_size: NA; cdr3_aa: CASSLSPPGGGQPQHF; cdr3_nt: TGTGCCAGCAGTTTATCCCCCCCAGGGGGAGGTCAGCCCCAGCATTTT
j_call: TRBJ2-3; v_call: TRBV5-6; d_call: NA; clone_size: NA; cdr3_aa: CASSLTPGGGDTQYF; cdr3_nt: TGTGCCAGCAGCTTGACCCCGGGCGGGGGCGATACGCAGTATTTT
j_call: TRBJ2-7; v_call: TRBV18; d_call: TRBD2; clone_size: NA; cdr3_aa: CASSPPSGGSSEQYF; cdr3_nt: TGTGCCAGCTCACCACCTAGCGGGGGGAGTAGCGAGCAGTACTTC
j_call: TRBJ2-1; v_call: TRBV27; d_call: TRBD2; clone_size: NA; cdr3_aa: CASSFFWASGTDEQFF; cdr3_nt: TGTGCCAGCAGTTTTTTTTGGGCTAGCGGTACCGATGAGCAGTTCTTC
j_call: TRBJ2-5; v_call: TRBV3-1/TRBV3-2; d_call: TRBD2; clone_size: NA; cdr3_aa: CASSASGVPWATQYF; cdr3_nt: TGTGCCAGCTCAGCTAGCGGGGTTCCTTGGGCGACCCAGTACTTC
j_call: TRBJ1-2; v_call: TRBV28; d_call: NA; clone_size: NA; cdr3_aa: CASSLVAPNYGYTF; cdr3_nt: TGTGCCAGCAGTTTGGTGGCACCTAACTATGGCTACACCTTC
j_call: TRBJ1-2; v_call: TRBV3-1/TRBV3-2; d_call: TRBD1; clone_size: NA; cdr3_aa: CASSQAGTGGAYGYTF; cdr3_nt: TGTGCCAGCAGCCAAGCCGGGACAGGGGGGGCCTATGGCTACACCTTC
j_call: TRBJ1-1; v_call: TRBV19; d_call: TRBD1; clone_size: once; cdr3_aa: CASSFGTGRITEAFF; cdr3_nt: TGTGCCAGTAGTTTCGGGACAGGGAGGATCACTGAAGCTTTCTTT
j_call: TRBJ2-7; v_call: TRBV28; d_call: TRBD2; clone_size: NA; cdr3_aa: CASSTGGAVWEQYF; cdr3_nt: TGTGCCAGCTCCACGGGGGGGGCGGTGTGGGAGCAGTACTTC
j_call: TRBJ1-2; v_call: TRBV19; d_call: TRBD1; clone_size: once; cdr3_aa: CASTPGQVSSYGYTF; cdr3_nt: TGTGCCAGTACCCCGGGACAGGTCTCCAGCTATGGCTACACCTTC
j_call: TRBJ1-1; v_call: TRBV12-5; d_call: TRBD1; clone_size: NA; cdr3_aa: CASGPQGAIGAFF; cdr3_nt: TGTGCTAGTGGTCCACAGGGGGCGATCGGAGCTTTCTTT
j_call: TRBJ1-2; v_call: TRBV9; d_call: NA; clone_size: NA; cdr3_aa: CASKPPNYGYTF; cdr3_nt: TGTGCCAGCAAGCCGCCTAACTATGGCTACACCTTC
j_call: TRBJ2-3; v_call: TRBV5-1; d_call: TRBD2; clone_size: few; cdr3_aa: CASSFSGGFDTQYF; cdr3_nt: TGCGCCAGCAGCTTTAGCGGGGGTTTTGATACGCAGTATTTT
j_call: TRBJ2-2; v_call: TRBV5-4; d_call: NA; clone_size: NA; cdr3_aa: CASGTGTKNTGELFF; cdr3_nt: TGTGCCAGCGGCACCGGGACAAAAAACACCGGGGAGCTGTTTTTT
j_call: TRBJ1-3; v_call: TRBV7-9; d_call: NA; clone_size: NA; cdr3_aa: CASSLERVGNTIYF; cdr3_nt: TGTGCCAGCAGCTTAGAGCGGGTAGGAAACACCATATATTTT
j_call: TRBJ2-5; v_call: TRBV6-5; d_call: NA; clone_size: NA; cdr3_aa: CASSSETGPVETQYF; cdr3_nt: TGTGCCAGCAGTTCCGAGACAGGACCGGTAGAGACCCAGTACTTC
j_call: TRBJ2-2; v_call: TRBV2; d_call: NA; clone_size: few; cdr3_aa: CASKVTGLDTGELFF; cdr3_nt: TGTGCCAGCAAAGTTACAGGCTTGGACACCGGGGAGCTGTTTTTT
j_call: TRBJ2-1; v_call: TRBV6-5; d_call: TRBD1; clone_size: NA; cdr3_aa: CASNPGDSNNEQFF; cdr3_nt: TGTGCCAGCAACCCAGGGGACAGCAACAATGAGCAGTTCTTC
j_call: TRBJ2-4; v_call: TRBV18; d_call: TRBD1; clone_size: NA; cdr3_aa: CASSLQVGTGKNIQYF; cdr3_nt: TGTGCCAGCTCACTACAAGTCGGGACAGGGAAAAACATTCAGTACTTC
j_call: TRBJ1-3; v_call: TRBV2; d_call: NA; clone_size: NA; cdr3_aa: CASSDMYTIYF; cdr3_nt: TGTGCCAGCAGTGACATGTACACCATATATTTT
j_call: TRBJ2-3; v_call: TRBV6-2/TRBV6-3; d_call: NA; clone_size: NA; cdr3_aa: CASSFPPYGGPSTDTQYF; cdr3_nt: TGTGCCAGCAGTTTCCCCCCCTACGGGGGGCCAAGCACAGATACGCAGTATTTT
j_call: TRBJ2-6; v_call: TRBV13; d_call: NA; clone_size: NA; cdr3_aa: CASSPPRGKANVLTF; cdr3_nt: TGTGCCAGCAGCCCCCCCAGGGGTAAGGCCAACGTCCTGACTTTC
j_call: TRBJ2-6; v_call: TRBV28; d_call: TRBD1; clone_size: NA; cdr3_aa: CASSPPGQVRGTNVLTF; cdr3_nt: TGTGCCAGCAGTCCCCCGGGACAGGTCAGGGGGACCAACGTCCTGACTTTC
j_call: TRBJ2-5; v_call: TRBV7-2; d_call: NA; clone_size: NA; cdr3_aa: CASSLGPRVETQYF; cdr3_nt: TGTGCCAGCAGCTTAGGGCCCAGGGTAGAGACCCAGTACTTC
j_call: TRBJ2-2; v_call: TRBV7-9; d_call: NA; clone_size: NA; cdr3_aa: CASRIRTDTGELFF; cdr3_nt: TGTGCCAGCAGAATAAGGACAGACACCGGGGAGCTGTTTTTT
j_call: TRBJ2-2; v_call: TRBV18; d_call: TRBD1; clone_size: NA; cdr3_aa: CASSPTGGLGELFF; cdr3_nt: TGTGCCAGCTCACCGACAGGGGGCCTCGGGGAGCTGTTTTTT
j_call: TRBJ2-5; v_call: TRBV7-7; d_call: TRBD1; clone_size: once; cdr3_aa: CASSTMRTGASGETQYF; cdr3_nt: TGTGCTAGCAGCACCATGCGGACAGGGGCTTCGGGGGAGACCCAGTACTTC
j_call: TRBJ2-3; v_call: TRBV6-5; d_call: TRBD2; clone_size: once; cdr3_aa: CASSYGLAGGVDTQYF; cdr3_nt: TGTGCCAGCAGTTACGGACTAGCGGGGGGTGTAGATACGCAGTATTTT
j_call: TRBJ2-7; v_call: TRBV7-2; d_call: TRBD1; clone_size: NA; cdr3_aa: CASSSTGNHYEQYF; cdr3_nt: TGTGCCAGCAGCTCGACAGGGAACCACTACGAGCAGTACTTC
j_call: TRBJ2-3; v_call: TRBV19; d_call: NA; clone_size: NA; cdr3_aa: CASSRTRGTDTQYF; cdr3_nt: TGTGCCAGTAGTAGGACTCGAGGGACAGATACGCAGTATTTT
j_call: TRBJ2-7; v_call: TRBV14; d_call: TRBD1; clone_size: NA; cdr3_aa: CASRRTGAIPYEQYF; cdr3_nt: TGTGCCAGCAGACGGACAGGGGCAATTCCCTACGAGCAGTACTTC
j_call: TRBJ2-1; v_call: TRBV7-9; d_call: NA; clone_size: few; cdr3_aa: CASSVIASYEQFF; cdr3_nt: TGTGCCAGCAGCGTCATAGCGTCTTATGAGCAGTTCTTC
j_call: TRBJ2-3; v_call: TRBV7-9; d_call: NA; clone_size: NA; cdr3_aa: CASSHRTTPTDTQYF; cdr3_nt: TGTGCCAGCAGCCATCGGACTACCCCCACAGATACGCAGTATTTT
j_call: TRBJ2-4; v_call: TRBV5-4; d_call: TRBD2; clone_size: few; cdr3_aa: CASRGEGAGVLAKNIQYF; cdr3_nt: TGTGCCAGCAGGGGAGAGGGCGCGGGGGTCTTAGCCAAAAACATTCAGTACTTC
j_call: TRBJ2-2; v_call: TRBV13; d_call: TRBD1; clone_size: few; cdr3_aa: CASSRQGPGELFF; cdr3_nt: TGTGCCAGCAGCCGACAGGGACCCGGGGAGCTGTTTTTT
j_call: TRBJ2-7; v_call: TRBV28; d_call: NA; clone_size: NA; cdr3_aa: CASSPAGAGEQYF; cdr3_nt: TGTGCCAGCAGCCCTGCCGGGGCGGGGGAGCAGTACTTC
j_call: TRBJ2-1; v_call: TRBV4-1; d_call: TRBD2; clone_size: few; cdr3_aa: CASSRGLAGAVSYNEQFF; cdr3_nt: TGCGCCAGCAGCCGGGGACTAGCGGGGGCGGTCTCCTACAATGAGCAGTTCTTC
j_call: TRBJ2-5; v_call: TRBV5-4; d_call: TRBD2; clone_size: once; cdr3_aa: CASSLSLAGGNQETQYF; cdr3_nt: TGTGCCAGCAGCTTATCACTAGCGGGGGGCAACCAAGAGACCCAGTACTTC
j_call: TRBJ1-6; v_call: TRBV19; d_call: TRBD1; clone_size: NA; cdr3_aa: CASSVPGQGVQSPLHF; cdr3_nt: TGTGCCAGTAGTGTCCCGGGACAGGGAGTTCAGTCACCCCTCCACTTT
j_call: TRBJ1-2; v_call: TRBV10-3; d_call: NA; clone_size: NA; cdr3_aa: CAISEGSLPRVYGYTF; cdr3_nt: TGTGCCATCAGTGAGGGAAGTCTGCCGCGGGTCTATGGCTACACCTTC